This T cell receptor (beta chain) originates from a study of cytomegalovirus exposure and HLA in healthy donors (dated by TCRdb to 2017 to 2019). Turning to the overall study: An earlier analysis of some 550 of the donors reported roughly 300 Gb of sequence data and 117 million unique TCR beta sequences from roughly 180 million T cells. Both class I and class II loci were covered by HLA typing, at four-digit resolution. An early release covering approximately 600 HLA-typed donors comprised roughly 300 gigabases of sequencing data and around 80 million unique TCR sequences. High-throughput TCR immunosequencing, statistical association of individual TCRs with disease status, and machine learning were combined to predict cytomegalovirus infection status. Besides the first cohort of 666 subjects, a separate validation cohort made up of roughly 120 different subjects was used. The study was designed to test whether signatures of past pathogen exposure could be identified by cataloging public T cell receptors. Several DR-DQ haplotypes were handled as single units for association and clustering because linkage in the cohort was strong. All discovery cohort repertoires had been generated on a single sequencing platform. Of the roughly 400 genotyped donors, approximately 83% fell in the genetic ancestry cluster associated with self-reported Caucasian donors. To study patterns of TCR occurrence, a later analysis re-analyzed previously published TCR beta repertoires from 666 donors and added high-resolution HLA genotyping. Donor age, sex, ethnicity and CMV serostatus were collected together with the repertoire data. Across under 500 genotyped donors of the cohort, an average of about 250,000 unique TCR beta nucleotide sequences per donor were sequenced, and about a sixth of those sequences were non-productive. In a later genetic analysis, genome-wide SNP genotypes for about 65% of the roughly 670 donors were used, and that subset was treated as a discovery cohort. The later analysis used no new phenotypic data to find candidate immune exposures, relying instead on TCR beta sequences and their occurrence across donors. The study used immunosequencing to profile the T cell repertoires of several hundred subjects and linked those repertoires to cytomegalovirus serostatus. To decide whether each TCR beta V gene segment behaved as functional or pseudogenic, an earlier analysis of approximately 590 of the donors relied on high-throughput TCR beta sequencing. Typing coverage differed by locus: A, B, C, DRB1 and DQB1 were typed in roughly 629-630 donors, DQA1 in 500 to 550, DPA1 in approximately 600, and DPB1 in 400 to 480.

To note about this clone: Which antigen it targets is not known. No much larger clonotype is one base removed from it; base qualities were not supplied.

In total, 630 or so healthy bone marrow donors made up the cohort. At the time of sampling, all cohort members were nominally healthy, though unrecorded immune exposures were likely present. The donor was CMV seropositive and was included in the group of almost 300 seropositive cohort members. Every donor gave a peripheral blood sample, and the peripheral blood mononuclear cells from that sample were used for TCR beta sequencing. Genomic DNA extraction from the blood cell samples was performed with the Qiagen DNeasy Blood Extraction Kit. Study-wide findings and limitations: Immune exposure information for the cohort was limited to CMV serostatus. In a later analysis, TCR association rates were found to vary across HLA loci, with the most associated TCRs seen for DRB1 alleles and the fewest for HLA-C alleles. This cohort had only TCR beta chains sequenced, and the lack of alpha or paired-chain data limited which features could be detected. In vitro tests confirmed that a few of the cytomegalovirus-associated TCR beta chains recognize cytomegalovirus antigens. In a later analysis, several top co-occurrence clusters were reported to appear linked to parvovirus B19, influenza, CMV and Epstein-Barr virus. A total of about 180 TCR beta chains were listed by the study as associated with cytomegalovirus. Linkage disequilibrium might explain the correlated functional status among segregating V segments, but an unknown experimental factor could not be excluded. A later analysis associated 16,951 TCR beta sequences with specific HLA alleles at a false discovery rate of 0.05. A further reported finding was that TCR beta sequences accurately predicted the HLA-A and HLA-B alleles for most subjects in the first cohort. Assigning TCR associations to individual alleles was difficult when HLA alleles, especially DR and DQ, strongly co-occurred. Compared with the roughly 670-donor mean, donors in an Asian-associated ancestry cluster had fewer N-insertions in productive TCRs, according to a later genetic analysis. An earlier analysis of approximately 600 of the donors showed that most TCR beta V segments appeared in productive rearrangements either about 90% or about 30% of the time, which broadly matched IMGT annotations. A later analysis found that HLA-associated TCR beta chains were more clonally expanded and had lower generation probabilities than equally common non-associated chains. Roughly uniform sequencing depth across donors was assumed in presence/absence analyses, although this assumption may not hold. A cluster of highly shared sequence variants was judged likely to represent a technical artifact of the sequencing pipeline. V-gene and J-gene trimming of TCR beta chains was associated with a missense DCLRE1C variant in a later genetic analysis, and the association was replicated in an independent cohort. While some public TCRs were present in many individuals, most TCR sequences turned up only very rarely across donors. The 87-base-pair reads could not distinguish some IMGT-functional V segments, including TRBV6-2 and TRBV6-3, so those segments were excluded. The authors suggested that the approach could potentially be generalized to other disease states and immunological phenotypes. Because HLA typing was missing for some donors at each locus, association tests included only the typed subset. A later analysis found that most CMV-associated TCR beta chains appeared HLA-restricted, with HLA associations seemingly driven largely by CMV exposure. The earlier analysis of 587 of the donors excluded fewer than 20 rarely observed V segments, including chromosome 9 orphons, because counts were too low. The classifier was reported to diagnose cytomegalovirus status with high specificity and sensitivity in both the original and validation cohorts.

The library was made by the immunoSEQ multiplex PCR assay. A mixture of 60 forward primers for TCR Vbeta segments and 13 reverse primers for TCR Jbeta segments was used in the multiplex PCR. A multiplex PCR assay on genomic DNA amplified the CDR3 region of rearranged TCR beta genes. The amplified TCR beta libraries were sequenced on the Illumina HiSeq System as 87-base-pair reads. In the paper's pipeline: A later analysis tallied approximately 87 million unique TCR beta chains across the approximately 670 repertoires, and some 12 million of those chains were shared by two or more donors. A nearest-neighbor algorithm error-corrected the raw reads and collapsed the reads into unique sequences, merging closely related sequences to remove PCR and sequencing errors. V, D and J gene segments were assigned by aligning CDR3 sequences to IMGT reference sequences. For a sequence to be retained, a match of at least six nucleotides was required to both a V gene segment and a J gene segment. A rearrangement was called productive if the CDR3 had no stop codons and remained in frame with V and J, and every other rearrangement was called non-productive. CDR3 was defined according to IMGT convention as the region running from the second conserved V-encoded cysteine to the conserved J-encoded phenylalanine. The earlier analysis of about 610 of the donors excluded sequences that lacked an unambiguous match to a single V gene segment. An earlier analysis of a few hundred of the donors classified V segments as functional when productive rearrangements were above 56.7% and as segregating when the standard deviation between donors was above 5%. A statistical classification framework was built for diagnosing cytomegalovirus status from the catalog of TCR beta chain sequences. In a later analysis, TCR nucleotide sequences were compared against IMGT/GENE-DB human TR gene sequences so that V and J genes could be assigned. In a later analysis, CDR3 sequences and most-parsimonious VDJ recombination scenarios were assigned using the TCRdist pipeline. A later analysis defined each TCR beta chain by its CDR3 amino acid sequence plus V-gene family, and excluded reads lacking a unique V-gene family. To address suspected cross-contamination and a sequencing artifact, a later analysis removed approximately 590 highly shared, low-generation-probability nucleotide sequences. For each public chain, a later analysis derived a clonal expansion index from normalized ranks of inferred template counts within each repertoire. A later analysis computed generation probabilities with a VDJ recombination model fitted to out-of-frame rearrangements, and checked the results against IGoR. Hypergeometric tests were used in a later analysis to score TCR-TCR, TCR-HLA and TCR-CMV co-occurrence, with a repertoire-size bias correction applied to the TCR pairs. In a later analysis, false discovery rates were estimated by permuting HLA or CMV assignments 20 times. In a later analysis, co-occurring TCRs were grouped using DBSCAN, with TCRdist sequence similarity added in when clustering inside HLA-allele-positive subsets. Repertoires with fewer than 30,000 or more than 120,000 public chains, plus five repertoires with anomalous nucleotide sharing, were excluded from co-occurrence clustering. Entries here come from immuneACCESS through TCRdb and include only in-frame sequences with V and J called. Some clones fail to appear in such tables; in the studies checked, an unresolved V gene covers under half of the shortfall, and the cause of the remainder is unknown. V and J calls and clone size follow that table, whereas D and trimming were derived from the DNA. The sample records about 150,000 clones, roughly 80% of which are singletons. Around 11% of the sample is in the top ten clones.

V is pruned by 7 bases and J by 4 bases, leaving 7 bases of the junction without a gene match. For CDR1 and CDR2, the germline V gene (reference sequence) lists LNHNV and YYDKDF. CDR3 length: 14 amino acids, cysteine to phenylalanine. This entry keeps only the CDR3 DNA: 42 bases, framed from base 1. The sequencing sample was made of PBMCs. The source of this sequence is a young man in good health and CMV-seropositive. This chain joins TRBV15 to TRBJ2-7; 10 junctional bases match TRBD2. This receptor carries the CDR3 CATTPGLARYEQYF. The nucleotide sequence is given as TGTGCCACCACCCCGGGACTAGCGCGGTACGAGCAGTACTTC. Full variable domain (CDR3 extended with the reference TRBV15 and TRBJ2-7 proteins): DAMVIQNPRYQVTQFGKPVTLSCSQTLNHNVMYWYQQKSSQAPKLLFHYYDKDFNNEADTPDNFQSRRPNTSFCFLDIRSPGLGDTAMYLCATTPGLARYEQYFGPGTRLTVT.